This T cell receptor beta chain was recovered during a study of blood T cell repertoires in COVID-19. Study context: Acute and convalescent COVID-19 specimens originated in the United States, Italy and Spain.

V lost 3 bases and J lost 1; bases outside the gene matches: 11. Per germline, CDR1 SGHRS and CDR2 YFSETQ. This CDR3 has 20 amino acids. Study members were between about 18 and 100 years old and lived in 24 US regions. Cohorts were determined from participant-reported clinical history. Cohort 3 recovered donors had two negative PCRs, clearance, or symptom resolution. Sequencing used immunoSEQ multiplex PCR; TCRdb keeps in-frame clones, though not all of them. Of 150,000 or so clones in the sample, around 84% were seen once. The sequenced material came from PBMCs or T cells enriched from blood (not recorded which). The gene calls are TRBV5-1 and TRBJ2-3; 16 nucleotides align to TRBD2. The TCR was taken from a man aged 45 to 65 who had recovered from COVID-19. Written as DNA, the CDR3 is TGCGCCAGCAGCTCTAAAGGGACTAGCGGGGGGGCGCGAGGCACAGATACGCAGTATTTT. Translating gives CASSSKGTSGGARGTDTQYF.